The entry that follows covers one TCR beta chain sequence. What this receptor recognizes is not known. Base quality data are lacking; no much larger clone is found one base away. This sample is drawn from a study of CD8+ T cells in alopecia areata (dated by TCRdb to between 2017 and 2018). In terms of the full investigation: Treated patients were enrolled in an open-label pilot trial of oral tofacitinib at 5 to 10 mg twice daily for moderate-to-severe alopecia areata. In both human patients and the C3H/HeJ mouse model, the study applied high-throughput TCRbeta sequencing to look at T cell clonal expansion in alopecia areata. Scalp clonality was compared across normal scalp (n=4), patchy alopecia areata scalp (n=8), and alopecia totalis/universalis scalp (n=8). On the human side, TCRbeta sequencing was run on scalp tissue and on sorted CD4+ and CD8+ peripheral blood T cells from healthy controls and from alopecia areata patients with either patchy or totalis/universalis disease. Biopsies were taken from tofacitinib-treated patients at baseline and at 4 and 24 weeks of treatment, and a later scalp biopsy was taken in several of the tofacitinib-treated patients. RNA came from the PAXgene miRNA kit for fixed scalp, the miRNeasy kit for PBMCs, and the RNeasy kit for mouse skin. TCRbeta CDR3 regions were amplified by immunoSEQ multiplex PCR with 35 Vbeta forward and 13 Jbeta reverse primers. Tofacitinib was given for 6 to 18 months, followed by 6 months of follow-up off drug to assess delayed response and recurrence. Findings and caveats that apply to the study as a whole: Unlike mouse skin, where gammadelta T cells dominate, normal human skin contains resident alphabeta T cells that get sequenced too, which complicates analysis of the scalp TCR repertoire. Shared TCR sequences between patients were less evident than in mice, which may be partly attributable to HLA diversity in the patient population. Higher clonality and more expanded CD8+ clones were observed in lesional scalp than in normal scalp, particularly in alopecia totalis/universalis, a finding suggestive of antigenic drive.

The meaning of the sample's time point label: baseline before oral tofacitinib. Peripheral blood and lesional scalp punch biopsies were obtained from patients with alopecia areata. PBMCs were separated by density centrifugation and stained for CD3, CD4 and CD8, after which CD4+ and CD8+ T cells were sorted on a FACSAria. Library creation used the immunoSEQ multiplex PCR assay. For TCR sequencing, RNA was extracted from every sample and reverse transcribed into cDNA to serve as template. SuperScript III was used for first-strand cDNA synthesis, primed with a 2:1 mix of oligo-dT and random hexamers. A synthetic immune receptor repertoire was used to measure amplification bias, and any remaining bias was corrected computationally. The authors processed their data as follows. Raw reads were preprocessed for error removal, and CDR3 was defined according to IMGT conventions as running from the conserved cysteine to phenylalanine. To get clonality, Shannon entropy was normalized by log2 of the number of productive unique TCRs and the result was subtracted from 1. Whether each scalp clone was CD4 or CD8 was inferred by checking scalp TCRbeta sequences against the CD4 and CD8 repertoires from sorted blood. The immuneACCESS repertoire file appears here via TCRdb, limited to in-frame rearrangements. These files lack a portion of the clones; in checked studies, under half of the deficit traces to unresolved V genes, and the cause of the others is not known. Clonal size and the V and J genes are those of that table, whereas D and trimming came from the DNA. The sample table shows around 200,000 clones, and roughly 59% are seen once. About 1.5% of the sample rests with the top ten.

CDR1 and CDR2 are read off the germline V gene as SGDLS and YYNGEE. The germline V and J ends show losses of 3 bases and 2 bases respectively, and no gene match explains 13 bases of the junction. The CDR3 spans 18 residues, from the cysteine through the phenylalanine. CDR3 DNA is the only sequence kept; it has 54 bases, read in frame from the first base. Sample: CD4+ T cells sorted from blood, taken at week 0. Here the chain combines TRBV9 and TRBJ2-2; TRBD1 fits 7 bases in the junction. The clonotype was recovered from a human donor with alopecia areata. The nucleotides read TGTGCCAGCAGCGGTCGACAGGGCTCTTACTATAACACCGGGGAGCTGTTTTTT. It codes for CASSGRQGSYYNTGELFF. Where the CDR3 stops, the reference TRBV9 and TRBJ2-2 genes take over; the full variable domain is DSGVTQTPKHLITATGQRVTLRCSPRSGDLSVYWYQQSLDQGLQFLIQYYNGEERAKGNILERFSAQQFPDLHSELNLSSLELGDSALYFCASSGRQGSYYNTGELFFGEGSRLTVL.